The next 8 T cell receptor beta chains were all read from a single sample in a study of tumor and adjacent non-tumor tissue in lung cancer. This sample's RNA came from whole unsorted tissue. The library came from three nested PCR rounds adapted from ARM-PCR protocols. TCRdb recomputed calls from the multiplex PCR reads with MiXCR, one row per CDR3 protein. This table holds some 90,000 distinct CDR3 sequences, 61% found once. Sequencing was carried out using lung tumor tissue. These receptors were collected from a man between 65 and 79 years old with non-small cell lung cancer.

Points on this clonotype: At one end the junction does not follow the germline gene, possibly because of a read error. The gene calls are TRBV5-8 and TRBJ2-3; 13 positions agree with TRBD2. CDR3 length: 15 amino acids. Per the germline V gene, CDR1 is SGHTS and CDR2 is YDEGEE. CDR3 sequence: CASSRTSGRGDMQYF. CDR3 bases: TGTGCCAGCAGCAGGACTAGCGGGAGAGGAGATATGCAGTATTTT.

A note on this clonotype: This clone may be a read error of a much larger clone one base away. The V and J genes are TRBV12-3 or TRBV12-4 and TRBJ2-5, with 7 bases aligning to TRBD2. The CDR3 extends over 14 amino acids. The CDR3 reads CTGSPKAGEETQYF. DNA of the CDR3: TGTACCGGCAGCCCGAAGGCGGGGGAAGAGACCCAGTACTTC.

This clonotype has a single count. One end of the junction does not line up with germline, which may come from a read error. The V gene is TRBV11-2, the J gene TRBJ2-2; D gene unclear. CDR3 length: 14 amino acids. The germline V gene has CDR1 SGHAT and CDR2 FQNNGV. CDR3 region: CACSLGGNTVELFF. The CDR3, as DNA: TGTGCCTGCAGCTTAGGTGGGAACACCGTGGAGCTGTTTTTT.

For this clonotype: Relative to the germline gene, one junction end is altered; a read error may explain this. The chain combines TRBV6-6 with TRBJ1-3; tentatively, D is TRBD1 (5 bases). This CDR3 is 15 amino acids long. Per the germline V gene, CDR1 is MNHNY and CDR2 is SVGAGI (reference sequence). The CDR3, as DNA: TGTGTCAGCAGTCCGGGACCTCGCGAGGGAAACACCATATATTTT. This sequence encodes CVSSPGPREGNTIYF.

Remarks on this clonotype: One end of the junction is discordant with germline, which a read error may explain. The chain employs TRBV6-5 and TRBJ2-3, with TRBD2 identical over 14 bases. This CDR3 region has 15 residues. Germline CDR1 and CDR2: MNHEY and SVGAGI. CDR3 nucleotide sequence: TGTGCCAGCAGTCGACTAGCGGGAGGGATGGGGACGCATTGTTTT. Translated: CASSRLAGGMGTHCF.

V is TRBV12-3 or TRBV12-4 and J is TRBJ2-3, with D unresolved. This CDR3 has 15 residues. V dropped 3 bases and J dropped 4 bases, with 14 bases sitting between them. CDR3 sequence: CASSLTAAVADTQYF. The CDR3 region has the DNA TGTGCCAGCAGTTTGACGGCCGCAGTGGCAGATACGCAGTATTTT.

Notes on this clonotype: It may be a read error: a sequence one base away is much more abundant. J is TRBJ1-5 and V is TRBV5-6; TRBD1 is a possible D gene (6 bases). Germline CDR1 is SGHDT and CDR2 is YYEEEE. CDR3 length equals 15 residues. CDR3 amino acids: CASSFGGGFNQPHHF. As DNA, the CDR3 is TGTGCCAGCAGCTTTGGGGGGGGCTTCAATCAGCCCCATCATTTT.

Turning to this clonotype: Since no conserved phenylalanine or tryptophan closes the CDR3, a read error is the likely cause. J is TRBJ2-3 and V is TRBV11-2; no clear D. The CDR3 runs 13 residues. The V end lost 2 bases, the J end lost 6 bases, and 9 bases lay between the germline ends. Germline values: CDR1 SGHAT, CDR2 FQNNGV. CDR3 sequence reads: CASSLRIGDTQYL. CDR3 bases: TGTGCCAGCAGCTTAAGAATAGGGGATACGCAGTATTTA.